The rows below give T cell receptor beta chains drawn from one sample of a study of OX40 agonist ivuxolimab in advanced cancers. Method: immunoSEQ multiplex PCR; TCRdb's copy keeps in-frame clones and lacks some. The data show 98,000 or so clones, approximately 83% seen once. Sample: CD4+ or CD8+ T cells sorted from blood, taken in a trial of the OX40 agonist ivuxolimab. The receptors stem from an adult with an advanced solid tumor such as melanoma, head and neck, liver or kidney cancer. CDR3s include the opening cysteine and the closing phenylalanine or tryptophan. Each record gives: V gene, J gene, clone size, D gene, CDR3 protein, CDR3 DNA. The D gene is left open where the match is weak. Expanded clones are given a class, and other clones once, few, many or no size at all.

v_call: TRBV18
j_call: TRBJ2-6
clone_size: -
d_call: -
cdr3_aa: CASSPPGETGANVLTF
cdr3_nt: TGTGCCAGCTCACCACCCGGGGAAACTGGGGCCAACGTCCTGACTTTC

v_call: TRBV6-1
j_call: TRBJ2-5
clone_size: -
d_call: TRBD2
cdr3_aa: CASSGLAGGQETQYF
cdr3_nt: TGTGCCAGCAGTGGACTAGCGGGGGGGCAAGAGACCCAGTACTTC

v_call: TRBV29-1
j_call: TRBJ1-3
clone_size: once
d_call: -
cdr3_aa: CSILWGGNTIYF
cdr3_nt: TGCAGCATCTTGTGGGGGGGAAACACCATATATTTT

v_call: TRBV28
j_call: TRBJ2-6
clone_size: -
d_call: -
cdr3_aa: CASSLVPGSGANVLTF
cdr3_nt: TGTGCCAGCAGTTTAGTGCCCGGGTCTGGGGCCAACGTCCTGACTTTC

v_call: TRBV27
j_call: TRBJ2-7
clone_size: -
d_call: -
cdr3_aa: CASANLRSYRVQYF
cdr3_nt: TGTGCCAGCGCCAACTTGAGGAGCTACAGGGTGCAGTACTTC

v_call: TRBV2
j_call: TRBJ2-3
clone_size: -
d_call: TRBD2
cdr3_aa: CASRTSGGADTQYF
cdr3_nt: TGTGCCAGCAGGACTAGCGGGGGGGCAGATACGCAGTATTTT

v_call: TRBV5-4
j_call: TRBJ2-3
clone_size: few
d_call: -
cdr3_aa: CASSLLDTQYF
cdr3_nt: TGTGCCAGCAGCTTGTTAGATACGCAGTATTTT

v_call: TRBV11-2
j_call: TRBJ1-5
clone_size: -
d_call: TRBD1
cdr3_aa: CASSLVGDRNQPQHF
cdr3_nt: TGTGCCAGCAGCTTAGTTGGGGACAGGAATCAGCCCCAGCATTTT

v_call: TRBV30
j_call: TRBJ1-1
clone_size: -
d_call: -
cdr3_aa: CAWSVWGVNTEAFF
cdr3_nt: TGTGCCTGGAGTGTTTGGGGTGTAAACACTGAAGCTTTCTTT

v_call: TRBV2
j_call: TRBJ2-6
clone_size: -
d_call: -
cdr3_aa: CASKPTTRGSGANVLTF
cdr3_nt: TGTGCCAGCAAACCGACGACAAGGGGCTCTGGGGCCAACGTCCTGACTTTC

v_call: TRBV6-6
j_call: TRBJ1-4
clone_size: -
d_call: -
cdr3_aa: CASGMGLKAEKLFF
cdr3_nt: TGTGCCAGCGGAATGGGTCTTAAGGCGGAAAAACTGTTTTTT

v_call: TRBV5-1
j_call: TRBJ1-5
clone_size: -
d_call: -
cdr3_aa: CASSLGDGFNQPQHF
cdr3_nt: TGCGCCAGCAGCTTGGGGGATGGATTTAATCAGCCCCAGCATTTT

v_call: TRBV5-1
j_call: TRBJ1-1
clone_size: -
d_call: TRBD1
cdr3_aa: CASSLDGQGNTEAFF
cdr3_nt: TGCGCCAGCAGCTTGGATGGACAGGGGAACACTGAAGCTTTCTTT

v_call: TRBV6-1
j_call: TRBJ1-2
clone_size: -
d_call: TRBD1
cdr3_aa: CASTTGGIGGYTF
cdr3_nt: TGTGCCAGCACAACAGGGGGGATTGGAGGCTACACCTTC

v_call: TRBV6-1
j_call: TRBJ2-5
clone_size: -
d_call: TRBD1
cdr3_aa: CASSEYGRGMETQYF
cdr3_nt: TGTGCCAGCAGTGAATATGGCAGGGGGATGGAGACCCAGTACTTC

v_call: TRBV11-2
j_call: TRBJ1-5
clone_size: once
d_call: -
cdr3_aa: CASSFGEGQPQHF
cdr3_nt: TGTGCCAGCAGCTTTGGCGAGGGGCAGCCCCAGCATTTT

v_call: TRBV11-2
j_call: TRBJ1-5
clone_size: -
d_call: -
cdr3_aa: CASSLDSGQPQHF
cdr3_nt: TGTGCCAGCAGCTTAGATTCAGGGCAGCCCCAGCATTTT

v_call: TRBV11-2
j_call: TRBJ2-1
clone_size: -
d_call: -
cdr3_aa: CASSLDRGSSYNEQFF
cdr3_nt: TGTGCCAGCAGCTTAGACCGGGGAAGCTCCTACAATGAGCAGTTCTTC

v_call: TRBV7-9
j_call: TRBJ1-4
clone_size: -
d_call: -
cdr3_aa: CASSLVTGGKLFF
cdr3_nt: TGTGCCAGCAGCTTAGTTACGGGAGGAAAACTGTTTTTT

v_call: TRBV28
j_call: TRBJ1-5
clone_size: -
d_call: TRBD1
cdr3_aa: CASSSTGGSQPQHF
cdr3_nt: TGTGCCAGCAGTTCGACAGGGGGCAGTCAGCCCCAGCATTTT

v_call: TRBV11-2
j_call: TRBJ2-1
clone_size: -
d_call: -
cdr3_aa: CASSLVIRDGEQFF
cdr3_nt: TGTGCCAGCAGCTTAGTCATCCGGGACGGTGAGCAGTTCTTC

v_call: TRBV28
j_call: TRBJ2-5
clone_size: -
d_call: TRBD1
cdr3_aa: CASRRQGARTETQYF
cdr3_nt: TGTGCCAGCAGAAGACAGGGGGCGAGGACAGAGACCCAGTACTTC

v_call: TRBV7-2
j_call: TRBJ2-7
clone_size: once
d_call: -
cdr3_aa: CASSFNDYEQYF
cdr3_nt: TGTGCCAGCAGCTTTAATGATTACGAGCAGTACTTC

v_call: TRBV30
j_call: TRBJ1-1
clone_size: -
d_call: -
cdr3_aa: CAWTRGRGDTEAFF
cdr3_nt: TGTGCCTGGACCCGAGGGAGAGGAGACACTGAAGCTTTCTTT

v_call: TRBV19
j_call: TRBJ2-6
clone_size: -
d_call: -
cdr3_aa: CASSTTSRANVLTF
cdr3_nt: TGTGCCAGTAGTACGACTAGTAGGGCCAACGTCCTGACTTTC

v_call: TRBV7-9
j_call: TRBJ2-4
clone_size: -
d_call: TRBD2
cdr3_aa: CASSRGTSGGQNIQYF
cdr3_nt: TGTGCCAGCAGCCGAGGGACTAGCGGGGGTCAAAACATTCAGTACTTC

v_call: TRBV18
j_call: TRBJ2-2
clone_size: -
d_call: -
cdr3_aa: CASSPPKGVTGELFF
cdr3_nt: TGTGCCAGCTCACCACCAAAGGGAGTCACCGGGGAGCTGTTTTTT

v_call: TRBV5-1
j_call: TRBJ2-2
clone_size: many
d_call: -
cdr3_aa: CATRGGSANTGELFF
cdr3_nt: TGCGCCACCCGGGGCGGGTCTGCGAACACCGGGGAGCTGTTTTTT

v_call: TRBV7-8
j_call: TRBJ1-1
clone_size: -
d_call: -
cdr3_aa: CASSFTGMNTEAFF
cdr3_nt: TGTGCCAGCAGCTTTACAGGTATGAACACTGAAGCTTTCTTT

v_call: TRBV19
j_call: TRBJ1-3
clone_size: -
d_call: TRBD1
cdr3_aa: CANETGDENTIYF
cdr3_nt: TGTGCCAACGAGACAGGGGATGAAAACACCATATATTTT

v_call: TRBV4-1
j_call: TRBJ1-4
clone_size: medium-sized
d_call: -
cdr3_aa: CASSQITGSNEKLFF
cdr3_nt: TGCGCCAGCAGCCAGATCACCGGGAGTAATGAAAAACTGTTTTTT

v_call: TRBV5-1
j_call: TRBJ2-2
clone_size: -
d_call: -
cdr3_aa: CASKREPSTGELFF
cdr3_nt: TGCGCCAGCAAACGGGAGCCATCTACCGGGGAGCTGTTTTTT

v_call: TRBV28
j_call: TRBJ2-3
clone_size: -
d_call: -
cdr3_aa: CASSETDTQYF
cdr3_nt: TGTGCCAGCAGTGAGACAGATACGCAGTATTTT

v_call: TRBV12-5
j_call: TRBJ2-7
clone_size: -
d_call: -
cdr3_aa: CASGRGVLDEQYF
cdr3_nt: TGTGCTAGCGGGAGAGGGGTTCTGGACGAGCAGTACTTC

v_call: TRBV10-3
j_call: TRBJ2-6
clone_size: -
d_call: TRBD2
cdr3_aa: CAISDPTGGRGANVLTF
cdr3_nt: TGTGCCATCAGTGACCCGACGGGGGGACGCGGGGCCAACGTCCTGACTTTC

v_call: TRBV15
j_call: TRBJ2-5
clone_size: -
d_call: -
cdr3_aa: CATSRGGIGQETQYF
cdr3_nt: TGTGCCACCAGCAGAGGGGGGATCGGCCAAGAGACCCAGTACTTC

v_call: TRBV11-2
j_call: TRBJ2-7
clone_size: few
d_call: -
cdr3_aa: CASSLRAESSYEQYF
cdr3_nt: TGTGCCAGCAGCTTACGGGCGGAAAGCTCCTACGAGCAGTACTTC

v_call: TRBV10-3
j_call: TRBJ2-1
clone_size: -
d_call: -
cdr3_aa: CAIRTGPNTLQGQFF
cdr3_nt: TGTGCCATCAGGACCGGGCCCAACACACTACAGGGGCAGTTCTTC

v_call: TRBV19
j_call: TRBJ1-3
clone_size: few
d_call: TRBD1
cdr3_aa: CASSTDRGAGNTIYF
cdr3_nt: TGTGCCAGTAGCACCGACAGGGGTGCTGGAAACACCATATATTTT

v_call: TRBV27
j_call: TRBJ2-7
clone_size: -
d_call: -
cdr3_aa: CASSPRRGYEQYF
cdr3_nt: TGTGCCAGCAGTCCGAGGAGAGGCTACGAGCAGTACTTC

v_call: TRBV5-1
j_call: TRBJ2-1
clone_size: once
d_call: -
cdr3_aa: CASAARGGSGNEQFF
cdr3_nt: TGCGCCAGCGCTGCGAGGGGGGGCTCAGGCAATGAGCAGTTCTTC

v_call: TRBV18
j_call: TRBJ1-3
clone_size: -
d_call: TRBD1
cdr3_aa: CASSPQTGVSGNTIYF
cdr3_nt: TGTGCCAGCTCACCCCAAACAGGGGTCTCTGGAAACACCATATATTTT

v_call: TRBV12-5
j_call: TRBJ1-2
clone_size: -
d_call: -
cdr3_aa: CASGFLDYGYTF
cdr3_nt: TGTGCTAGTGGTTTTCTGGACTATGGCTACACCTTC

v_call: TRBV6-5
j_call: TRBJ2-6
clone_size: -
d_call: TRBD1
cdr3_aa: CASSLGTGKANVLTF
cdr3_nt: TGTGCCAGCAGTCTGGGGACAGGCAAGGCCAACGTCCTGACTTTC

v_call: TRBV7-8
j_call: TRBJ1-2
clone_size: -
d_call: -
cdr3_aa: CASSAPGNMDGYTF
cdr3_nt: TGTGCCAGCAGTGCTCCCGGGAATATGGACGGCTACACCTTC

v_call: TRBV7-3
j_call: TRBJ2-3
clone_size: -
d_call: -
cdr3_aa: CASSLGTSTDTQYF
cdr3_nt: TGTGCCAGCAGCTTAGGGACTAGCACAGATACGCAGTATTTT

v_call: TRBV10-3
j_call: TRBJ2-5
clone_size: -
d_call: -
cdr3_aa: CAISERGETQYF
cdr3_nt: TGTGCCATCAGTGAAAGAGGGGAGACCCAGTACTTC

v_call: TRBV2
j_call: TRBJ1-1
clone_size: -
d_call: -
cdr3_aa: CASSDLSRTEAFF
cdr3_nt: TGTGCCAGCAGTGATTTGTCTCGGACTGAAGCTTTCTTT

v_call: TRBV28
j_call: TRBJ1-1
clone_size: -
d_call: -
cdr3_aa: CASSLGSLNTEAFF
cdr3_nt: TGTGCCAGCAGTTTGGGCAGTTTGAACACTGAAGCTTTCTTT

v_call: TRBV28
j_call: TRBJ2-5
clone_size: -
d_call: -
cdr3_aa: CASMRQFQETQYF
cdr3_nt: TGTGCCAGCATGCGTCAGTTCCAAGAGACCCAGTACTTC

v_call: TRBV9
j_call: TRBJ2-7
clone_size: -
d_call: TRBD2
cdr3_aa: CASSVAPLAEGDYEQYF
cdr3_nt: TGTGCCAGCAGCGTAGCTCCCCTAGCGGAGGGCGACTACGAGCAGTACTTC

v_call: TRBV7-2
j_call: TRBJ2-7
clone_size: -
d_call: -
cdr3_aa: CASSSYRVSSYEQYF
cdr3_nt: TGTGCCAGCAGCTCTTACAGGGTCAGCTCCTACGAGCAGTACTTC

v_call: TRBV11-3
j_call: TRBJ2-2
clone_size: few
d_call: -
cdr3_aa: CASSLRSGELFF
cdr3_nt: TGTGCCAGCAGCTTACGATCCGGGGAGCTGTTTTTT

v_call: TRBV11-2
j_call: TRBJ2-1
clone_size: -
d_call: TRBD2
cdr3_aa: CASSSAPGTSGRADEQFF
cdr3_nt: TGTGCCAGCAGCTCAGCTCCCGGGACTAGCGGGAGGGCCGATGAGCAGTTCTTC

v_call: TRBV29-1
j_call: TRBJ2-4
clone_size: -
d_call: -
cdr3_aa: CSVELSAKNIQYF
cdr3_nt: TGCAGCGTTGAGCTGAGCGCCAAAAACATTCAGTACTTC

v_call: TRBV5-1
j_call: TRBJ2-7
clone_size: -
d_call: -
cdr3_aa: CASSLARRGSQPGEQYF
cdr3_nt: TGCGCCAGCAGCTTGGCTCGGCGAGGGTCCCAACCCGGGGAGCAGTACTTC

v_call: TRBV5-1
j_call: TRBJ2-3
clone_size: -
d_call: TRBD1
cdr3_aa: CASSHRDSRTDTQYF
cdr3_nt: TGCGCCAGCAGCCACCGGGACAGTCGCACAGATACGCAGTATTTT

v_call: TRBV25-1
j_call: TRBJ2-5
clone_size: once
d_call: -
cdr3_aa: CASSRDSTQETQYF
cdr3_nt: TGTGCCAGCAGCCGAGACTCGACTCAAGAGACCCAGTACTTC

v_call: TRBV5-5
j_call: TRBJ1-2
clone_size: -
d_call: TRBD1
cdr3_aa: CASSLEDRVYGYTF
cdr3_nt: TGTGCCAGCAGCTTGGAGGACAGGGTCTATGGCTACACCTTC

v_call: TRBV4-3
j_call: TRBJ2-1
clone_size: -
d_call: TRBD2
cdr3_aa: CASSPRSSGGFSRSSEQFF
cdr3_nt: TGCGCCAGCAGCCCGAGGTCTAGCGGGGGGTTTTCTAGATCCAGTGAGCAGTTCTTC